This T cell receptor (beta chain) was captured in a study of OX40 agonist ivuxolimab in advanced cancers. The table came from immunoSEQ multiplex PCR; TCRdb's copy has only in-frame clones and leaves some out. The repertoire consists of fewer than 100,000 clones, with about four fifths occurring once and the leading ten covering 0.4% to 0.5%. The CDR3 covers 15 residues. CDR1 and CDR2 (germline): LNHDA, SQIVND (reference sequence). With V trimmed by 8 bases and J by 4 bases, 10 bases remained unmatched. A single count supports this clone. This specimen was CD4+ or CD8+ T cells sorted from blood, taken in a trial of the OX40 agonist ivuxolimab. J is TRBJ1-1 and V is TRBV19; 10 nucleotides match TRBD1. The receptor was isolated from an adult with an advanced solid tumor such as melanoma, head and neck, liver or kidney cancer. CDR3 DNA sequence: TGTGCCAGTCCATCCCTCCGGGACAGGGGCACTGAAGCTTTCTTT. Residues: CASPSLRDRGTEAFF.